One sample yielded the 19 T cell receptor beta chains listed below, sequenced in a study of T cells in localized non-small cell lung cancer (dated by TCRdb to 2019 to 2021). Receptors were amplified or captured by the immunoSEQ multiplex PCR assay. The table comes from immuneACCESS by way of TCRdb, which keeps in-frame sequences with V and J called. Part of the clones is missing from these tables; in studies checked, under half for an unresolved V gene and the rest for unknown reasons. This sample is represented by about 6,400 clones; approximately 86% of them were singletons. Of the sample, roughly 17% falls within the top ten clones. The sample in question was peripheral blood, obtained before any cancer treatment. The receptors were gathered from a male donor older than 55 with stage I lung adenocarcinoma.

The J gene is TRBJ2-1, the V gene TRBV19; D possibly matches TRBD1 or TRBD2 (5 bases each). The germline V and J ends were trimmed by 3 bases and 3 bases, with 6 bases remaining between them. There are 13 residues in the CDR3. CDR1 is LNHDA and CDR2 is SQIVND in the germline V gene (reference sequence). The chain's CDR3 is CASSMGVYNEQFF. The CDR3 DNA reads TGTGCCAGTAGTATGGGGGTCTACAATGAGCAGTTCTTC.

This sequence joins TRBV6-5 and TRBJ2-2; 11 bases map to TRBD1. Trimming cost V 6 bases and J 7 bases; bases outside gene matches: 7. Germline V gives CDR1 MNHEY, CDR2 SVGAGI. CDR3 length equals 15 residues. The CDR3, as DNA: TGTGCCAGCAGGCCGGGACAGGGGGTGGTCGGGGAGCTGTTTTTT. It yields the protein CASRPGQGVVGELFF.

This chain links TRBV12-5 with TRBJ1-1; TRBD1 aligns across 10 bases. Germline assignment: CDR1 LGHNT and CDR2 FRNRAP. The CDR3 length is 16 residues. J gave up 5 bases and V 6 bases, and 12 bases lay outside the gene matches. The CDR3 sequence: CASGPPRDRGWTEAFF. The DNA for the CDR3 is TGTGCTAGTGGCCCACCGCGGGACAGGGGATGGACTGAAGCTTTCTTT.

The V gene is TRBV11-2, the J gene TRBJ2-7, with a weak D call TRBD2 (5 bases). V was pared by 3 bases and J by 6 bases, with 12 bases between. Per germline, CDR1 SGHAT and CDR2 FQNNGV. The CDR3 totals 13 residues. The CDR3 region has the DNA TGTGCCAGCAGCTTGACTACACTCGGCGAGCAGTACTTC. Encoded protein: CASSLTTLGEQYF.

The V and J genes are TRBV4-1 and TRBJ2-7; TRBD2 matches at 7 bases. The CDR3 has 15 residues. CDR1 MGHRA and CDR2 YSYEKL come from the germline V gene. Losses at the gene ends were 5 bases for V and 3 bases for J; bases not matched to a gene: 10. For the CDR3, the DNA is TGCGCCAGCAGCTATATACTAGCGCACATCTACGAGCAGTACTTC. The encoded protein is CASSYILAHIYEQYF.

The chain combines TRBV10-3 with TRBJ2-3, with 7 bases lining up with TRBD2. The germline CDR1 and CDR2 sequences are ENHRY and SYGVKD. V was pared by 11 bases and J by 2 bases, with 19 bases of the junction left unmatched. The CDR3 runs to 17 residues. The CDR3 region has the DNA TGTGCCGTCCTCCCGGGGGGAAGCGGGGAGTCCACAGATACGCAGTATTTT. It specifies CAVLPGGSGESTDTQYF.

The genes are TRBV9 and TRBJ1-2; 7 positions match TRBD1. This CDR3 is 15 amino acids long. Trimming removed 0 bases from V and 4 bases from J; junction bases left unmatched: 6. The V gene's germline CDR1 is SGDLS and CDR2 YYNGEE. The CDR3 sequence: CASSVEGRGAYGYTF. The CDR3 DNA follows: TGTGCCAGCAGCGTAGAGGGCAGGGGGGCCTATGGCTACACCTTC.

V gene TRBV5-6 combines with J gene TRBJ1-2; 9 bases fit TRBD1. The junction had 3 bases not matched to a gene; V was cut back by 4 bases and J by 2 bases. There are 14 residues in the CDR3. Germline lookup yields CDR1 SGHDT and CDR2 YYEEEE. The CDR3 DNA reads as TGTGCCAGCAGCCCGGGACAGGGCAACTATGGCTACACCTTC. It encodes CASSPGQGNYGYTF.

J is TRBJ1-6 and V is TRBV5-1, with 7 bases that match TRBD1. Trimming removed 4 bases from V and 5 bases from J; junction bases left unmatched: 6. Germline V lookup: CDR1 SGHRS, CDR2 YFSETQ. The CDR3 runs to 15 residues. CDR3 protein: CASSRSGTDNSPLHF. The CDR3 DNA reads TGCGCCAGCAGCCGATCCGGGACAGATAATTCACCCCTCCACTTT.

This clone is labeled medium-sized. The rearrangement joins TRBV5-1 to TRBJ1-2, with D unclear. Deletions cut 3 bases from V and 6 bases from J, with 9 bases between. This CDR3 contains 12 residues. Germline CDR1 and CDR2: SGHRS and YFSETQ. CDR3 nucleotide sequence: TGCGCCAGCAGCTGGGAGGGTAATGGCTACACCTTC. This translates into CASSWEGNGYTF.

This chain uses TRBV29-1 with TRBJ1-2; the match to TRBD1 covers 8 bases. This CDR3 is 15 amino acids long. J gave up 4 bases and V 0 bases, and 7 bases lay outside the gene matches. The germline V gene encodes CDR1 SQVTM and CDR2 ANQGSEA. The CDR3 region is CSVEDLRQGFYGYTF. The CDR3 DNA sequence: TGCAGCGTTGAAGATCTTCGACAGGGGTTCTATGGCTACACCTTC.

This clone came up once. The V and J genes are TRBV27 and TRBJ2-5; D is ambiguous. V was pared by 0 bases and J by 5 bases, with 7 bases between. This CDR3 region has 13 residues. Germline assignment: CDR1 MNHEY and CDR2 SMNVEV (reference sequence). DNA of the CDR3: TGTGCCAGCAGTTTATCGATGGGGGAGACCCAGTACTTC. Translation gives CASSLSMGETQYF.

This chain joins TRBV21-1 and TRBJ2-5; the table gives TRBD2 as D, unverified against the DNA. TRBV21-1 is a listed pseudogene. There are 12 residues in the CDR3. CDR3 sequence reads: CASSNERETQYF. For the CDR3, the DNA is TGTGCCAGCAGCAACGAGCGTGAGACCCAGTACTTC.

This CDR3 reads CASSPLSGRGENEQFF. DNA for the CDR3: TGTGCCAGCAGTCCACTTAGCGGGAGGGGGGAAAATGAGCAGTTCTTC. J is TRBJ2-1 and V is TRBV28, with 11 nucleotides matching TRBD2. This CDR3 comprises 16 residues. The V segment lost 5 bases and the J segment 7 bases; nucleotides outside the gene matches: 10. Germline assignment: CDR1 MDHEN and CDR2 SYDVKM. The entire variable domain, with the rest obtained from reference TRBV28 and TRBJ2-1, is as follows: DVKVTQSSRYLVKRTGEKVFLECVQDMDHENMFWYRQDPGLGLRLIYFSYDVKMKEKGDIPEGYSVSREKKERFSLILESASTNQTSMYLCASSPLSGRGENEQFFGPGTRLTVL.

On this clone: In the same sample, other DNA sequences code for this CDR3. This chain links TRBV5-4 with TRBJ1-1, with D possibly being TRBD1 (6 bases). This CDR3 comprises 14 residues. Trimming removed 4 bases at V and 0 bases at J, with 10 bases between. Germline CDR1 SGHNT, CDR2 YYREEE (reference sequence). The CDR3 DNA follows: TGTGCCAGCAGCCCGACAGGAATGAACACTGAAGCTTTCTTT. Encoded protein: CASSPTGMNTEAFF.

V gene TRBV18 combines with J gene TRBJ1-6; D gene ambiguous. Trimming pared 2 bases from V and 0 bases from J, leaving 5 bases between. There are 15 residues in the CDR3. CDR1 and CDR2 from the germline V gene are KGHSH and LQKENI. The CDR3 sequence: CASSPRSSYNSPLHF. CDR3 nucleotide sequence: TGTGCCAGCTCACCAAGGAGCTCCTATAATTCACCCCTCCACTTT.

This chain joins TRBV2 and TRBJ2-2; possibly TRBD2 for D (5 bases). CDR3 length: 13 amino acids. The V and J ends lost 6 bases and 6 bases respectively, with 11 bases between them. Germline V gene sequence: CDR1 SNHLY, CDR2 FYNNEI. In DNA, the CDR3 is TGTGCCAGCAGCATACTAGACCCCGGGGAGCTGTTTTTT. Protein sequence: CASSILDPGELFF.

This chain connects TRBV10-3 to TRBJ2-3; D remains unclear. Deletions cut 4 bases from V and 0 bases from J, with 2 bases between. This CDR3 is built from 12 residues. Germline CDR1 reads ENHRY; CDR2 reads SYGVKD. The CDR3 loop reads CAISASTDTQYF. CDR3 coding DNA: TGTGCCATCAGTGCGAGCACAGATACGCAGTATTTT.

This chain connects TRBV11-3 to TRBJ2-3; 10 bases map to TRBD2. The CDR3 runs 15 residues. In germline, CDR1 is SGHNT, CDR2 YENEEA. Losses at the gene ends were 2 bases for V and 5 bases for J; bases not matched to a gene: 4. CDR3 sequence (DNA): TGTGCCAGCAGCTTATCAGCGGGAGGGGGAGATACGCAGTATTTT. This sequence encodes CASSLSAGGGDTQYF.